The 30 T cell receptor beta chains listed next were all sequenced from one sample in a study of OX40 agonist ivuxolimab in advanced cancers. This table comes from immunoSEQ multiplex PCR, and its TCRdb copy is limited to in-frame clones, with some not included. This repertoire shows 48,000 or so clones, about 93% found once; its top ten account for roughly 6.3%. The sample in question was CD4+ or CD8+ T cells sorted from blood, obtained in a trial of the OX40 agonist ivuxolimab. Receptor source: an adult with an advanced solid tumor such as melanoma, head and neck, liver or kidney cancer.

This clone was picked up one time. CDR3 in DNA: TGTGCCACCAGTCCGGGACAGGGCTCCTACGAGCAGTACTTC. The encoded protein is CATSPGQGSYEQYF. The V gene is TRBV15, the J gene TRBJ2-7; 9 bases fit TRBD1. With V trimmed by 6 bases and J by 0 bases, 3 bases remained unmatched. Germline V gene sequence: CDR1 LNHNV, CDR2 YYDKDF (reference sequence). CDR3 length equals 14 residues. The whole variable domain, remainder taken from reference TRBV15 and TRBJ2-7, is DAMVIQNPRYQVTQFGKPVTLSCSQTLNHNVMYWYQQKSSQAPKLLFHYYDKDFNNEADTPDNFQSRRPNTSFCFLDIRSPGLGDTAMYLCATSPGQGSYEQYFGPGTRLTVT.

The rearrangement uses TRBV6-5 and TRBJ2-3; 8 positions agree with TRBD1. There are 13 residues in the CDR3. The junction had 4 bases not matched to a gene; V was cut back by 5 bases and J by 6 bases. Germline CDR1 is MNHEY and CDR2 is SVGAGI. The CDR3 nucleotides read TGTGCCAGCAGTCCGACAGGGGTGGATACGCAGTATTTT. Translating gives CASSPTGVDTQYF.

This chain joins TRBV28 and TRBJ2-3; 8 nucleotides agree with TRBD1. V lost 6 bases and J lost 1; bases outside the gene matches: 3. Germline loops: CDR1 MDHEN, CDR2 SYDVKM. The CDR3 runs 14 residues. The CDR3 loop is CASSRRGRTDTQYF. As DNA, the CDR3 is TGTGCCAGCAGCCGCAGGGGGCGCACAGATACGCAGTATTTT.

The genes are TRBV7-3 and TRBJ2-3; TRBD2 might be the D (6 bases). CDR1 is SGHTA, CDR2 FQGTGA, per germline. With 0 bases removed from V and 4 bases from J, the gap between germline ends came to 11 bases. This CDR3 has 15 amino acids. CDR3 nucleotides: TGTGCCAGCAGCTTAACAGGCGGGAAAGCAGATACGCAGTATTTT. It yields the protein CASSLTGGKADTQYF.

In this sample, this clone turned up once. The chain links TRBV6-6 to TRBJ1-5; tentatively, D is TRBD1 (5 bases). The CDR3 sequence is 16 residues long. Germline assignment: CDR1 MNHNY and CDR2 SVGAGI (reference sequence). Trimming shortened V by 5 bases and J by 2 bases, and 16 bases separated the two germline ends. CDR3 residues: CASSPRGEEGNQPQHF. For the CDR3, the DNA is TGTGCCAGCAGTCCCCGGGGGGAAGAAGGCAATCAGCCCCAGCATTTT.

The chain has TRBV4-2 and TRBJ1-1; TRBD1 might be the D (5 bases). Germline CDR1 reads LGHNA; CDR2 reads YNFKEQ. Trimming shortened V by 1 base and J by 4 bases, and 13 bases separated the two germline ends. This CDR3 is built from 15 residues. In DNA form, the CDR3 reads TGTGCCAGCAGCCAAGTTGAGGGGAAAGGCACTGAAGCTTTCTTT. Amino acids: CASSQVEGKGTEAFF.

Only one count was recorded for this clone. The genes are TRBV19 and TRBJ1-6; 11 nucleotides match TRBD1. The CDR3 has 16 residues. The J segment lost 3 bases and the V segment lost 9 bases, leaving 7 bases of the junction unmatched. Germline CDR1 is LNHDA and CDR2 is SQIVND (reference sequence). CDR3 bases: TGTGCCAGCCAGTCCGGGACAGGGGGCTATAATTCACCCCTCCACTTT. This translates into CASQSGTGGYNSPLHF.

As DNA, the CDR3 is TGCGCCAGCAGACCTCTTCAGTCGGGGGAAGAGACCCAGTACTTC. This sequence encodes CASRPLQSGEETQYF. The genes are TRBV4-1 and TRBJ2-5; D is possibly TRBD2 (6 bases). The CDR3 consists of 15 residues. Between the trimmed V and J ends, which lost 6 bases and 3 bases, there was a span of 17 bases. Germline lookup yields CDR1 MGHRA and CDR2 YSYEKL.

This clone has just a few counts. CDR3 DNA sequence: TGTGCCAGCAGTGACAGTACTGGGCACGGGGGGCCAGATACGCAGTATTTT. It encodes CASSDSTGHGGPDTQYF. The chain links TRBV6-4 to TRBJ2-3, with a weak D call TRBD2 (7 bases). CDR3 length equals 17 residues. Per the germline V gene, CDR1 is MRHNA and CDR2 is SNTAGT. Trimming left V 2 bases short and J 4 bases short, with 19 bases between.

The rearrangement uses TRBV5-1 and TRBJ1-2; D is unclear. CDR1 is SGHRS, CDR2 YFSETQ, per germline. V lost 0 bases, J lost 4 bases, and 13 bases lay in between. CDR3 size: 15 residues. The CDR3 reads CASSLERVSVYGYTF. CDR3 sequence (DNA): TGCGCCAGCAGCTTGGAAAGGGTTTCGGTCTATGGCTACACCTTC.

V and J are TRBV27 and TRBJ2-3, with 7 positions matching TRBD2. V lost 0 bases, J lost 2 bases, and 5 bases stayed unmatched. The CDR3 consists of 16 residues. Germline V gives CDR1 MNHEY, CDR2 SMNVEV (reference sequence). CDR3 protein: CASSLSSSGPTDTQYF. CDR3 coding DNA: TGTGCCAGCAGTTTATCATCTAGCGGACCCACAGATACGCAGTATTTT.

The V call is TRBV10-3, the J call TRBJ2-7; D gene unclear. This CDR3 contains 14 residues. Trimming pared 0 bases from V and 6 bases from J, leaving 12 bases between. Germline CDR1 and CDR2: ENHRY and SYGVKD. CDR3 amino acids: CAISESEKSGEQYV. The CDR3 DNA sequence: TGTGCCATCAGTGAGTCGGAAAAATCTGGCGAGCAGTACGTC.

The chain couples TRBV5-6 to TRBJ1-5, with unresolved D. CDR1 is SGHDT, CDR2 YYEEEE, per germline. V gave up 4 bases and J gave up 7 bases, with 18 bases separating them. CDR3 length: 15 amino acids. The CDR3 DNA follows: TGTGCCAGCAGCCAAGGGAGTGTGGGAATCCAGCCCCAGCATTTT. It yields the protein CASSQGSVGIQPQHF.

This clone showed up just a few times. The J gene is TRBJ2-2, the V gene TRBV6-4; possible D gene TRBD1, 6 bases. V was clipped by 3 bases and J by 5 bases, with 7 bases between them. This CDR3 comprises 13 residues. Germline V gives CDR1 MRHNA, CDR2 SNTAGT. DNA of the CDR3: TGTGCCAGCAGTGAACAGGGAACCGGGGAGCTGTTTTTT. It specifies CASSEQGTGELFF.

The chain combines TRBV4-1 with TRBJ2-3; D ambiguous. The CDR3 length is 13 residues. Trimming left V 2 bases short and J 0 bases short, with 3 bases between. CDR1 is MGHRA and CDR2 is YSYEKL in the germline V gene. CDR3 sequence reads: CASSQRSTDTQYF. The CDR3 nucleotides read TGCGCCAGCAGCCAACGTAGCACAGATACGCAGTATTTT.

The genes are TRBV28 and TRBJ1-2; D gene unclear. This CDR3 is 16 amino acids long. Germline assignment: CDR1 MDHEN and CDR2 SYDVKM. The ends were cut back, 3 bases at V and 5 bases at J, with 19 bases in the middle. The chain's CDR3 is CASSFALRSEPYGYTF. The CDR3 region has the DNA TGTGCCAGCAGTTTCGCTCTTCGGTCAGAGCCTTATGGCTACACCTTC.

This chain joins TRBV28 and TRBJ2-5; D unresolved. This CDR3 is 15 amino acids long. The V gene's germline CDR1 is MDHEN and CDR2 SYDVKM. V dropped 5 bases and J dropped 3 bases, with 16 bases sitting between them. The CDR3 coding sequence is TGTGCCAGCAGTCCCTCGCGCACCCGAAAAGAGACCCAGTACTTC. Translation gives CASSPSRTRKETQYF.

The chain has TRBV4-1 and TRBJ2-7; possible D gene TRBD2, 6 bases. Trimming took off 0 bases at V and 3 bases at J, with 12 bases between the two ends. This CDR3 has 15 residues. Per germline, CDR1 MGHRA and CDR2 YSYEKL. The CDR3 is CASSQDLGAGYEQYV. The CDR3 DNA reads TGCGCCAGCAGCCAAGATTTGGGAGCGGGCTACGAGCAGTACGTC.

The chain recombines TRBV29-1 with TRBJ2-5, with TRBD2 identical over 8 bases. The CDR3 is 16 amino acids. The germline gives CDR1 SQVTM, CDR2 ANQGSEA. J gave up 1 base and V 1 base, and 8 bases lay outside the gene matches. The CDR3 coding sequence is TGCAGCGTTGAAGCAGAATTAGCGGGACCCCAAGAGACCCAGTACTTC. This encodes CSVEAELAGPQETQYF.

The chain employs TRBV14 and TRBJ1-1, with a weak D call TRBD1 (5 bases). The germline V gene has CDR1 SGHDN and CDR2 FVKESK. This CDR3 spans 16 amino acids. Between the trimmed V and J ends, which lost 1 base and 0 bases, there was a span of 12 bases. CDR3 nucleotides: TGTGCCAGCAGCCAAGGGACACCGACCATGAACACTGAAGCTTTCTTT. Its protein is CASSQGTPTMNTEAFF.

This chain connects TRBV7-9 to TRBJ2-4; D might be TRBD1 or TRBD2, each matching 5 bases. Trimming shortened V by 1 base and J by 4 bases, and 11 bases separated the two germline ends. Per the germline V gene, CDR1 is SEHNR and CDR2 is FQNEAQ (reference sequence). This CDR3 region has 15 residues. The CDR3 here is CASSLGETEKNIQYF. CDR3 DNA sequence: TGTGCCAGCAGCTTAGGGGAGACAGAGAAAAACATTCAGTACTTC.

This rearrangement joins TRBV6-5 to TRBJ2-3; tentative D call: TRBD2 (7 bases). Trimming shortened V by 6 bases and J by 5 bases, and 15 bases separated the two germline ends. This CDR3 region has 14 residues. The germline gives CDR1 MNHEY, CDR2 SVGAGI. The CDR3, as DNA: TGTGCCAGCAGCCCCCGGGGGGCCCAAGATACGCAGTATTTT. This codes for CASSPRGAQDTQYF.

This rearrangement joins TRBV19 to TRBJ1-2; TRBD1 is a possible D gene (5 bases). Germline V gives CDR1 LNHDA, CDR2 SQIVND (reference sequence). This CDR3 contains 16 residues. V was clipped by 4 bases and J by 3 bases, with 18 bases between them. The DNA for the CDR3 is TGTGCCAGTAGTACTCACCGGGCCACAGGCTACTATGGCTACACCTTC. Its protein product is CASSTHRATGYYGYTF.

The chain uses TRBV19 and TRBJ1-5; D is unresolved. Trimming cost V 7 bases and J 13 bases, with 23 bases left between them. This CDR3 has 14 amino acids. The V gene's germline CDR1 is LNHDA and CDR2 SQIVND (reference sequence). The CDR3 is CASIDSVSSGPQHF. CDR3 sequence (DNA): TGTGCCAGTATCGATTCGGTCTCCTCAGGCCCTCAGCATTTT.

This chain uses TRBV29-1 with TRBJ1-1; D is ambiguous. Trimming pared 6 bases from V and 2 bases from J, leaving 7 bases between. Germline V gene sequence: CDR1 SQVTM, CDR2 ANQGSEA. The CDR3 is made up of 11 amino acids. CDR3 in amino acids: CSVVQNTEAFF. The CDR3, as DNA: TGCAGCGTAGTGCAAAACACTGAAGCTTTCTTT. Drawing the rest from reference TRBV29-1 and TRBJ1-1, the complete variable domain is SAVISQKPSRDICQRGTSLTIQCQVDSQVTMMFWYRQQPGQSLTLIATANQGSEATYESGFVIDKFPISRPNLTFSTLTVSNMSPEDSSIYLCSVVQNTEAFFGQGTRLTVV.

This chain links TRBV27 with TRBJ2-2; D unclear. Trimming shortened V by 2 bases and J by 4 bases, and 5 bases separated the two germline ends. CDR1 is MNHEY and CDR2 is SMNVEV in the germline V gene (reference sequence). This CDR3 region has 13 residues. The CDR3 spells CASSLGRTGELFF. For the CDR3, the DNA is TGTGCCAGCAGTTTAGGGCGCACCGGGGAGCTGTTTTTT.

The chain recombines TRBV5-1 with TRBJ1-5; unclear D gene. The ends were cut back, 3 bases at V and 7 bases at J, with 14 bases in the middle. Looked up from germline, CDR1 is SGHRS and CDR2 is YFSETQ. This CDR3 comprises 14 residues. The DNA of the CDR3 is TGCGCCAGCAGCTACGGTCCCGAAGGGCAGCCCCAGCATTTT. It translates to CASSYGPEGQPQHF.

A word on this clone: Other DNA sequences within the sample encode an identical CDR3. V usage is TRBV2 and J usage is TRBJ1-6; D remains ambiguous. CDR1 SNHLY and CDR2 FYNNEI come from the germline V gene. This CDR3 has 12 amino acids. Trimming left V 8 bases short and J 7 bases short, with 9 bases between. The CDR3, as DNA: TGTGCCAGCCGGGCCTTAAATTCACCCCTCCACTTT. This translates into CASRALNSPLHF.

The gene calls are TRBV6-5 and TRBJ1-1, with D unresolved. This CDR3 contains 13 residues. Deletions cut 5 bases from V and 7 bases from J, with 14 bases between. Germline loops: CDR1 MNHEY, CDR2 SVGAGI. The DNA for the CDR3 is TGTGCCAGCAGTCTCGACGCTTCTGGTGAAGCTTTCTTT. Translating it yields CASSLDASGEAFF.

This chain connects TRBV7-9 to TRBJ1-3, with 7 bases identical to TRBD1. The CDR3 is 16 amino acids. Trimming cost V 7 bases and J 0 bases; bases outside gene matches: 9. Germline CDR1 reads SEHNR; CDR2 reads FQNEAQ (reference sequence). CDR3 region: CASIPGQQTSGNTIYF. The CDR3 bases are TGTGCCAGCATCCCGGGACAGCAGACCTCTGGAAACACCATATATTTT.